What follows are 10 T cell receptor beta chains derived from one specimen sequenced in a study of T cells in Graves' hyperthyroidism and ophthalmopathy. Template material for amplifying TCR beta CDR3 regions consisted of RNA transcripts. A first-round RT-PCR of the TCR CDR3 used the HTBI primer set. TCRdb processed the multiplex PCR reads anew with MiXCR; each CDR3 protein has one entry. The data contain hundreds of thousands of distinct CDR3 sequences, 14% of them singletons. The sequencing sample was made of blood. These receptors all come from a woman younger than 30 with Graves' hyperthyroidism.

The V and J genes are TRBV4-1 and TRBJ2-3; the match to TRBD2 covers 11 bases. The V gene end was trimmed by 4 bases and the J gene end by 4 bases; junction bases not matched to a gene: 7. The CDR3 runs 16 residues. Per the germline V gene, CDR1 is MGHRA and CDR2 is YSYEKL. The DNA of the CDR3 is TGCGCCAGCAGCCTCCGACTAGCGGGATTGTCAGATACGCAGTATTTT. It yields the protein CASSLRLAGLSDTQYF.

The chain couples TRBV5-1 to TRBJ2-1; D is unclear. There are 17 residues in the CDR3. V gave up 0 bases and J gave up 5 bases, with 18 bases separating them. Germline V lookup: CDR1 SGHRS, CDR2 YFSETQ. CDR3 DNA sequence: TGCGCCAGCAGCTTGGCCCCCCAGGATGGCACACACAATGAGCAGTTCTTC. It specifies CASSLAPQDGTHNEQFF.

This chain joins TRBV7-2 and TRBJ2-1; 10 positions agree with TRBD1. The CDR3 totals 13 residues. J gave up 7 bases and V 10 bases, and 7 bases lay outside the gene matches. Germline CDR1 SGHTA, CDR2 FQGNSA. CDR3 sequence (DNA): TGTGCCACCCCGGGACAGGGGCGGAATGAGCAGTTCTTC. Its protein product is CATPGQGRNEQFF. The full variable domain, rest sourced from reference TRBV7-2 and TRBJ2-1, is GAGVSQSPSNKVTEKGKDVELRCDPISGHTALYWYRQSLGQGLEFLIYFQGNSAPDKSGLPSDRFSAERTGGSVSTLTIQRTQQEDSAVYLCATPGQGRNEQFFGPGTRLTVL.

The sample holds a few counts of this clonotype. The V and J genes are TRBV15 and TRBJ1-5; 7 bases are a match to TRBD1. The germline CDR1 and CDR2 sequences are LNHNV and YYDKDF (reference sequence). The CDR3 covers 15 residues. With V trimmed by 3 bases and J by 1 base, 3 bases remained unmatched. CDR3 region: CATSSSGGSNQPQHF. In DNA form, the CDR3 reads TGTGCCACCAGCAGCTCAGGGGGAAGCAATCAGCCCCAGCATTTT.

This clonotype was detected many times. The rearrangement links TRBV28 to TRBJ2-7; D not resolved. The CDR3 runs to 14 residues. Trimming removed 5 bases at V and 0 bases at J, with 11 bases between. Per the germline V gene, CDR1 is MDHEN and CDR2 is SYDVKM. The CDR3 nucleotides are TGTGCCAGCAGTCCGCATCTAGACTCCTACGAGCAGTACTTC. Its translation is CASSPHLDSYEQYF.

This chain links TRBV4-3 with TRBJ2-2; D possibly corresponds to TRBD2 (6 bases). There are 18 residues in the CDR3. Germline loops: CDR1 LGHNA, CDR2 YSLEER. V shed 0 bases and J shed 4 bases, with 18 bases lying between them. CDR3 DNA sequence: TGCGCCAGCAGCCAAGAGCCCCCCGGGAGTGTGGTCACCGGGGAGCTGTTTTTT. Translating it yields CASSQEPPGSVVTGELFF.

J is TRBJ2-7 and V is TRBV27, with D perhaps matching TRBD1 (5 bases). The CDR3 is 15 amino acids. Germline lookup yields CDR1 MNHEY and CDR2 SMNVEV (reference sequence). The V and J ends lost 10 bases and 5 bases respectively, with 24 bases between them. CDR3 amino acids: CANRLLAQSGHEQYF. CDR3 bases: TGTGCCAACAGGCTCTTAGCCCAGTCCGGTCACGAGCAGTACTTC.

J is TRBJ2-7 and V is TRBV27; 8 bases match TRBD2. Germline CDR1 reads MNHEY; CDR2 reads SMNVEV (reference sequence). The CDR3 has 16 residues. The J segment lost 4 bases and the V segment lost 0 bases, leaving 8 bases of the junction unmatched. The CDR3 spells CASSLSIGERGYEQYF. CDR3 sequence (DNA): TGTGCCAGCAGTTTATCCATTGGGGAGCGGGGGTACGAGCAGTACTTC.

This clonotype was seen at least ten times. The chain is built from TRBV7-2 and TRBJ2-4, with D tentatively TRBD1 (6 bases). Between the trimmed V and J ends, which lost 0 bases and 6 bases, there was a span of 9 bases. CDR3 size: 14 residues. Per germline, CDR1 SGHTA and CDR2 FQGNSA. CDR3 bases: TGTGCCAGCAGCTTAGCGATACAGGGAAACATTCAGTACTTC. It encodes CASSLAIQGNIQYF.

CDR3 sequence: CASTSDRVYEQYF. CDR3 sequence (DNA): TGTGCCAGCACTTCCGACAGGGTTTACGAGCAGTACTTC. The rearrangement uses TRBV6-1 and TRBJ2-7; 7 bases are shared with TRBD1. The CDR3 runs to 13 residues. Germline V CDR1 and CDR2: MNHNS, SASEGT. V gave up 7 bases and J gave up 4 bases; unmatched junction bases: 7.